The 20 T cell receptor beta chains below come from one sample, sequenced in a study of T cells in Graves' hyperthyroidism and ophthalmopathy. The CDR3 regions of TCR beta were amplified from RNA transcripts. The primer set for the first-round RT-PCR of the TCR CDR3 was HTBI. Via MiXCR, TCRdb re-called the multiplex PCR reads, giving one row per CDR3 protein. Seen here are around 290,000 distinct CDR3 sequences, more than 10% observed once, and the top ten hold almost 8%. Specimen: blood. All receptors come from a woman aged 25-40 years with Graves' hyperthyroidism that later progressed to Graves' ophthalmopathy.

In this sample, this clonotype turned up many times. The chain links TRBV7-8 to TRBJ1-1, with D unclear. Per germline, CDR1 SGHVS and CDR2 FQNEAQ. V dropped 0 bases and J dropped 11 bases, with 16 bases sitting between them. The CDR3 is 14 amino acids. The CDR3 nucleotides read TGTGCCAGCAGCTTAGCGCTAGGTTTTATCGAGGCTTTCTTT. The encoded protein is CASSLALGFIEAFF.

This clonotype was recorded at least ten times. This chain joins TRBV7-6 and TRBJ2-7, with TRBD2 matching 12 bases. Germline CDR1 and CDR2: SGHVS and FNYEAQ. V was pared by 5 bases and J by 5 bases, with 10 bases of the junction left unmatched. CDR3 length equals 16 residues. CDR3 protein: CASSMYPLAGGDEQYF. The CDR3 nucleotides are TGTGCCAGCAGCATGTACCCTCTAGCGGGAGGGGACGAGCAGTACTTC.

The sample holds a few counts of this clonotype. This chain joins TRBV6-4 and TRBJ2-3; weak D call: TRBD2 (6 bases). The CDR3 has 15 amino acids. The germline V gene encodes CDR1 MRHNA and CDR2 SNTAGT. V lost 0 bases, J lost 4 bases, and 11 bases lay in between. In DNA, the CDR3 is TGTGCCAGCAGTGACTCGATGTCGGGGGCAGATACGCAGTATTTT. As protein: CASSDSMSGADTQYF.

This clonotype showed up many times. In DNA form, the CDR3 reads TGTGCCAGCTCACCAACTAGCTGGGAGGATACGCAGTATTTT. This sequence encodes CASSPTSWEDTQYF. The chain uses TRBV18 and TRBJ2-3; TRBD2 might be the D (6 bases). V shed 2 bases and J shed 6 bases, with 12 bases lying between them. Germline V gene lookup returns CDR1 KGHSH and CDR2 LQKENI. This CDR3 has 14 residues.

The sample holds many counts of this clonotype. V gene TRBV7-8 combines with J gene TRBJ2-5; no clear D gene. CDR3 length: 14 residues. CDR1 is SGHVS, CDR2 FQNEAQ, per germline. V dropped 6 bases and J dropped 7 bases, with 18 bases sitting between them. CDR3 nucleotides: TGTGCCAGCAGTCTCAAAGGCTCGGCGAGGACCCAGTACTTC. It is translated as CASSLKGSARTQYF.

For the CDR3, the DNA is TGTGCCACCAGTGACTCGGACAGACCAGATACGCAGTATTTT. It encodes CATSDSDRPDTQYF. The J gene is TRBJ2-3, the V gene TRBV24-1, with D perhaps matching TRBD1 (6 bases). The CDR3 spans 14 residues. The V gene's germline CDR1 is KGHDR and CDR2 SFDVKD. V gave up 4 bases and J gave up 4 bases, with 11 bases separating them.

In its sample, this clonotype was seen many times. V gene TRBV5-1 combines with J gene TRBJ2-1; D gene ambiguous. Trimming shortened V by 6 bases and J by 9 bases, and 13 bases separated the two germline ends. The V gene's germline CDR1 is SGHRS and CDR2 YFSETQ. This CDR3 comprises 12 residues. Written as DNA, the CDR3 is TGCGCCAGCAACGATGCCTCAGGTGAGCAGTTCTTC. This encodes CASNDASGEQFF.

This clonotype was observed many times. The CDR3 region has the DNA TGTGCCAGCAGCTCACAGGGGACCCCTGGAAACACCATATATTTT. Translation gives CASSSQGTPGNTIYF. The chain carries TRBV11-2 and TRBJ1-3, with 7 bases that match TRBD1. The V gene's germline CDR1 is SGHAT and CDR2 FQNNGV. The V segment lost 4 bases and the J segment 2 bases; nucleotides outside the gene matches: 5. The CDR3 extends over 15 amino acids.

This clonotype was detected ten times or more. The rearrangement links TRBV7-8 to TRBJ2-1; 7 nucleotides line up with TRBD2. Germline lookup yields CDR1 SGHVS and CDR2 FQNEAQ. The V gene end was trimmed by 4 bases and the J gene end by 2 bases; junction bases not matched to a gene: 5. The CDR3 contains 15 residues. The CDR3 nucleotides read TGTGCCAGCAGCTCCAAAGCGGGAACCTACAATGAGCAGTTCTTC. Its translation is CASSSKAGTYNEQFF.

The gene calls are TRBV12-3 or TRBV12-4 and TRBJ2-1; 9 nucleotides line up with TRBD2. The V segment lost 3 bases and the J segment 4 bases; nucleotides outside the gene matches: 13. The CDR3 is 18 amino acids. The CDR3 sequence is CASSLARRGLAPYNEQFF. Here the CDR3 DNA reads TGTGCCAGCAGTTTGGCCCGGCGAGGACTAGCGCCATACAATGAGCAGTTCTTC.

In this sample, this clonotype turned up many times. V is TRBV7-2 and J is TRBJ2-2; D remains ambiguous. The CDR3 runs 16 residues. CDR1 is SGHTA, CDR2 FQGNSA, per germline. V lost 5 bases and J lost 0, with 13 bases in between. For the CDR3, the DNA is TGTGCCAGCAGCACCGGGCGGCTCTCGAACACCGGGGAGCTGTTTTTT. This gives the protein CASSTGRLSNTGELFF.

This clonotype was seen at least ten times. The chain uses TRBV11-2 and TRBJ2-1; D remains ambiguous. The CDR3 length is 13 residues. V was trimmed by 5 bases and J by 3 bases, leaving 8 bases between them. Germline V gives CDR1 SGHAT, CDR2 FQNNGV. CDR3 sequence reads: CASSPENYNEQFF. The CDR3 DNA reads TGTGCCAGCAGCCCGGAGAACTACAATGAGCAGTTCTTC.

This clonotype has at least ten counts. This chain joins TRBV28 and TRBJ2-7; D not certain. Per the germline V gene, CDR1 is MDHEN and CDR2 is SYDVKM. Trimming cost V 11 bases and J 3 bases, with 11 bases left between them. This CDR3 region has 11 residues. The CDR3 loop reads CARWMSYEQYF. The CDR3 DNA is TGTGCCCGCTGGATGAGCTACGAGCAGTACTTC.

This clonotype occurred many times. The CDR3 is CASSQAGGGIHEKLFF. CDR3 in DNA: TGTGCCAGCAGCCAAGCGGGGGGGGGAATTCATGAAAAACTGTTTTTT. This rearrangement joins TRBV3-1 to TRBJ1-4, with D possibly being TRBD1 (5 bases). Germline CDR1 reads LGHDT; CDR2 reads YNNKEL (reference sequence). The V and J ends lost 1 base and 6 bases respectively, with 15 bases between them. The CDR3 loop spans 16 amino acids. Full variable domain (rest looked up from reference TRBV3-1 and TRBJ1-4): DTAVSQTPKYLVTQMGNDKSIKCEQNLGHDTMYWYKQDSKKFLKIMFSYNNKELIINETVPNRFSPKSPDKAHLNLHINSLELGDSAVYFCASSQAGGGIHEKLFFGSGTQLSVL.

The chain is built from TRBV20-1 and TRBJ2-7; a weak D match, TRBD1 (5 bases). Trimming stripped 2 bases from V and 5 bases from J, with 19 bases between. The germline gives CDR1 DFQATT, CDR2 SNEGSKA (reference sequence). The length of the CDR3 is 15 residues. The CDR3 here is CSARPRGREVDEQYF. The CDR3 nucleotides read TGCAGTGCTAGACCAAGGGGCAGGGAAGTCGACGAGCAGTACTTC.

In regard to this clonotype: Just one base apart from a much larger clone, this may be a read error. The chain links TRBV4-1 to TRBJ1-5; D is uncertain. Looked up from germline, CDR1 is MGHRA and CDR2 is YSYEKL. This CDR3 spans 17 amino acids. The CDR3 region is CASSQVGGEYSNRPQHF. The CDR3 DNA reads TGCGCCAGCAGCCAAGTGGGAGGAGAATATAGCAATCGGCCCCAGCATTTT.

This clonotype was observed a handful of times. The chain has TRBV4-2 and TRBJ2-5; D tentatively reads TRBD1 or TRBD2 (5 bases each). Germline V lookup: CDR1 LGHNA, CDR2 YNFKEQ. Trimming stripped 0 bases from V and 7 bases from J, with 18 bases between. The length of the CDR3 is 16 residues. This chain's CDR3 is CASSQELSQGGGTQYF. CDR3 in DNA: TGTGCCAGCAGCCAAGAACTGTCCCAGGGTGGAGGGACCCAGTACTTC.

This clonotype was picked up a small number of times. This CDR3 reads CASSQYNYGYTF. The CDR3 DNA sequence: TGTGCCAGCAGCCAATACAACTATGGCTACACCTTC. The chain carries TRBV14 and TRBJ1-2; no clear D gene. Trimming left V 2 bases short and J 2 bases short, with 3 bases between. CDR3 size: 12 residues. Germline CDR1 and CDR2: SGHDN and FVKESK.

This clonotype was observed many times. The chain joins TRBV27 to TRBJ2-1; 10 positions agree with TRBD2. V lost 0 bases and J lost 4; bases outside the gene matches: 3. The CDR3 runs to 16 residues. The germline V gene has CDR1 MNHEY and CDR2 SMNVEV (reference sequence). CDR3 sequence reads: CASSLSGLAVYNEQFF. The CDR3 bases are TGTGCCAGCAGTTTATCAGGACTAGCGGTTTACAATGAGCAGTTCTTC.

On this clonotype: With a much larger clone just one base away, this may be a read error. The V and J genes are TRBV18 and TRBJ2-3, with D possibly matching TRBD2 (6 bases). CDR1 KGHSH and CDR2 LQKENI come from the germline V gene. Trimming left V 2 bases short and J 1 base short, with 13 bases between. The CDR3 is made up of 16 amino acids. CDR3 sequence (DNA): TGTGCCAGCTCACCATTGGGGAGGATCGGCACAGATACGCAGTATTTT. It is translated as CASSPLGRIGTDTQYF. The entire variable domain, with the rest obtained from reference TRBV18 and TRBJ2-3, is as follows: NAGVMQNPRHLVRRRGQEARLRCSPMKGHSHVYWYRQLPEEGLKFMVYLQKENIIDESGMPKERFSAEFPKEGPSILRIQQVVRGDSAAYFCASSPLGRIGTDTQYFGPGTRLTVL.